The entry that follows covers one TCR beta chain sequence. The antigen is unknown. With 60 Vbeta and 13 Jbeta primers, the PCR was carried out. The data were produced by immunoSEQ multiplex PCR, yet TCRdb's version contains in-frame clones alone and is incomplete. Of 200,000 to 250,000 clones listed, more than 75% are singletons. The data derive from a study of cytomegalovirus exposure and HLA in healthy donors. Points from the study as a whole: Rare TCR sequences predominated, though certain public TCRs were found in many donors. There were several of the most significant clusters that appeared linked to common viral pathogens in a later analysis. A later analysis found TCR association rates differed by HLA locus, highest for DRB1 and lowest for HLA-C. In a later analysis, HLA-associated beta chains showed higher expansion and lower generation probabilities than comparable chains.

The sample taken for sequencing was PBMCs. The sequence was collected from a human donor in good health.

The CDR3 sequence: CASSFTRGSQPQHF. In DNA form, the CDR3 reads TGTGCCAGCAGTTTTACGAGGGGGAGTCAGCCCCAGCATTTT. The chain has TRBV28 and TRBJ1-5, with D possibly being TRBD1 (6 bases). Germline assignment: CDR1 MDHEN and CDR2 SYDVKM. The CDR3 has 14 amino acids. Trimming shortened V by 3 bases and J by 6 bases, and 12 bases separated the two germline ends. Full variable domain (remainder filled in from reference TRBV28 and TRBJ1-5): DVKVTQSSRYLVKRTGEKVFLECVQDMDHENMFWYRQDPGLGLRLIYFSYDVKMKEKGDIPEGYSVSREKKERFSLILESASTNQTSMYLCASSFTRGSQPQHFGDGTRLSIL.